This T cell receptor beta chain came from a study of shared clonotypes between healthy human individuals. Per the original data handling: ImmunoSEQ yielded junction-only sequences lacking quality scores, so filtering differed. Produced via immunoSEQ multiplex PCR; TCRdb's table is partial and in-frame only. That table is the source of V, J and clone size, and D and trimming were worked out from the DNA. The profile shows just over 2,000,000 clones, 85% to 95% of them singletons. This clone was detected only a few times. The CDR3 totals 12 residues. Germline loops: CDR1 SGHVS, CDR2 FNYEAQ. V lost 4 bases and J 14 bases, leaving 12 bases between the germline ends.

The sequenced material came from naive CD4+ T cells sorted from blood. Stated subset: CD45RA+ positively selected. The clonotype originates from a young man in good health. V gene TRBV7-6 combines with J gene TRBJ1-6; no clear D. The CDR3 is CASSYLLGTLHF. For the CDR3, the DNA is TGTGCCAGCAGCTACCTCCTCGGCACCCTCCACTTT.